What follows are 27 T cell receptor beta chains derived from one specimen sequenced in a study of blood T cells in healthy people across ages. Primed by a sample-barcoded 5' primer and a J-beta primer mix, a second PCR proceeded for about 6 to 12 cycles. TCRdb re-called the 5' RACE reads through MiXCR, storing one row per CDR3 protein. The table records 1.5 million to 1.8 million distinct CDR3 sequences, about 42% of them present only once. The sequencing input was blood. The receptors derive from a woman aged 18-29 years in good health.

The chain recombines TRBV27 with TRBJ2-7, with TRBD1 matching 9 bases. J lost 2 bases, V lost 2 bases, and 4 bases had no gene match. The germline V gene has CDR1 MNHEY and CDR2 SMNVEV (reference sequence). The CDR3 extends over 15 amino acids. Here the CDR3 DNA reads TGTGCCAGCAGTTTAAGTACAGGGGGCACCTACGAGCAGTACTTC. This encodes CASSLSTGGTYEQYF.

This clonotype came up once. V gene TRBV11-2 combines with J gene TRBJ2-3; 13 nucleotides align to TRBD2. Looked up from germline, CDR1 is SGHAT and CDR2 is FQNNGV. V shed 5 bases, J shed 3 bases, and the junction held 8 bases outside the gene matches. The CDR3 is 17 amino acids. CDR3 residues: CASSKGLAGEVTDTQYF. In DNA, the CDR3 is TGTGCCAGCAGCAAAGGACTAGCGGGAGAGGTTACAGATACGCAGTATTTT.

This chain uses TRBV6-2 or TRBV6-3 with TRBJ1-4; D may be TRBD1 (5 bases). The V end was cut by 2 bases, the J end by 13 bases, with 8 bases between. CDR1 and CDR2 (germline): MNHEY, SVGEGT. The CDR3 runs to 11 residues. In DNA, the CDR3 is TGTGCCAGCAGTTACCGGGACGGACTGTTTTTT. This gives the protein CASSYRDGLFF.

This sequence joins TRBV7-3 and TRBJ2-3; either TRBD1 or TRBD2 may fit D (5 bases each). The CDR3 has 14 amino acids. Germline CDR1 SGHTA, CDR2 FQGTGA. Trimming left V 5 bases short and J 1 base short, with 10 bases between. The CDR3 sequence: CASSGRDRTDTQYF. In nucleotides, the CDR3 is TGTGCCAGCAGCGGCAGGGACCGCACAGATACGCAGTATTTT.

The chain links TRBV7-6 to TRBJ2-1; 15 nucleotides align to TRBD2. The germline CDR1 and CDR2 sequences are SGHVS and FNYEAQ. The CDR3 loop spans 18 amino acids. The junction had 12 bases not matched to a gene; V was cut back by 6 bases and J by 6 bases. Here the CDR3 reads CASRGLAGGPGGSNEQFF. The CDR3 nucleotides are TGTGCCAGCAGAGGACTAGCGGGAGGGCCTGGCGGGAGCAATGAGCAGTTCTTC.

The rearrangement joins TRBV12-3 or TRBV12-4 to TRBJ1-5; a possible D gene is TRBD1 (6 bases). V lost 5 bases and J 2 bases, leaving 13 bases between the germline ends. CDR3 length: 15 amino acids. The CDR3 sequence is CASSTSGERNQPQHF. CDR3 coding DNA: TGTGCCAGCAGTACGTCAGGGGAACGCAATCAGCCCCAGCATTTT.

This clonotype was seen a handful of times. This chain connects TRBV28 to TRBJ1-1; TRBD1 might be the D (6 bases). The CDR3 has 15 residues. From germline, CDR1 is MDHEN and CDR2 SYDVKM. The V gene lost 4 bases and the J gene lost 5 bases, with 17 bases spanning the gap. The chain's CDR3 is CASSSSGRGGTEAFF. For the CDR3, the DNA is TGTGCCAGCAGTTCCTCCGGCAGGGGAGGGACTGAAGCTTTCTTT.

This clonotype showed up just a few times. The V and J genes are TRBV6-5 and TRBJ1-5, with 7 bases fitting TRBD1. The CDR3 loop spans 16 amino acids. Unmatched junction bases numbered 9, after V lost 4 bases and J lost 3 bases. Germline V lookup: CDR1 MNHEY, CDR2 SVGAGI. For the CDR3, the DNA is TGTGCCAGCAGTTCCACGACAGGGCATTTCAATCAGCCCCAGCATTTT. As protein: CASSSTTGHFNQPQHF.

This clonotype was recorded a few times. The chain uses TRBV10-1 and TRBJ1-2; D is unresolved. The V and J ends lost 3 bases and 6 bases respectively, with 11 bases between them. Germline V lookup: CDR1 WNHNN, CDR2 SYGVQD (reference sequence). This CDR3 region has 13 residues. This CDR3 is CASSDGFGNGYTF. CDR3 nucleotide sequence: TGCGCCAGCAGTGATGGCTTCGGGAATGGCTACACCTTC.

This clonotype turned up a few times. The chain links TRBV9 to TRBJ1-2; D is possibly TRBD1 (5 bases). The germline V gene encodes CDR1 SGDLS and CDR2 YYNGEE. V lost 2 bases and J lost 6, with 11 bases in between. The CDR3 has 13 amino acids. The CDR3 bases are TGTGCCAGCAGCGTGTGGCAGGGTCATGGCTACACCTTC. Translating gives CASSVWQGHGYTF.

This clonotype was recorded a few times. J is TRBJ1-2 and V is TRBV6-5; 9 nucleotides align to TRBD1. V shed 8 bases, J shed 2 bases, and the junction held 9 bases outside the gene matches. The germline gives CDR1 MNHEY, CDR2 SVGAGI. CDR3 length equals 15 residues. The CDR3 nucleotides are TGTGCCAGCGGAGGTTGGGACAGGGCCAACTATGGCTACACCTTC. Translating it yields CASGGWDRANYGYTF.

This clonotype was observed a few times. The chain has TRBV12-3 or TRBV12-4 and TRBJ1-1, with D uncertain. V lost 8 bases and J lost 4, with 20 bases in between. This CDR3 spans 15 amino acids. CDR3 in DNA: TGTGCCAGCCGCCGGGAGGGTATTAGGAGCACTGAAGCTTTCTTT. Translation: CASRREGIRSTEAFF.

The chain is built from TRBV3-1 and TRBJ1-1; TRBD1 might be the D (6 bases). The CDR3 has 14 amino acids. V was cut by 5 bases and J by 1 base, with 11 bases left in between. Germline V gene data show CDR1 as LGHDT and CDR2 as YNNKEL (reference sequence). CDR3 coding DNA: TGTGCCAGCAGCAAACTGGGACAGAACACTGAAGCTTTCTTT. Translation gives CASSKLGQNTEAFF.

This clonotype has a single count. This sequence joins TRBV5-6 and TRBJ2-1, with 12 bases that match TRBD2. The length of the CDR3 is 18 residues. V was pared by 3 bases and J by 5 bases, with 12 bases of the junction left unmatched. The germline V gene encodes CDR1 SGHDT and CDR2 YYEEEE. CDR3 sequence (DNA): TGTGCCAGCAGCTCCCGGACTAGCGGGATTTGGGGGCACAATGAGCAGTTCTTC. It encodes CASSSRTSGIWGHNEQFF.

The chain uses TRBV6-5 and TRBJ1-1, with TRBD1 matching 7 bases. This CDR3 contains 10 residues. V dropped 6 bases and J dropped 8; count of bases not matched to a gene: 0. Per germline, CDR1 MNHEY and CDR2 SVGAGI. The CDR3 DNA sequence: TGTGCCAGCAGACAGGGGGAAGCTTTCTTT. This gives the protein CASRQGEAFF.

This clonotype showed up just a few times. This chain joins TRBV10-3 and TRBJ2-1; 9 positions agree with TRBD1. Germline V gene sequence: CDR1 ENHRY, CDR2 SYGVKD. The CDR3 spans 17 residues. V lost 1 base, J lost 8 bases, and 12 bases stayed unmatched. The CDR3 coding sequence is TGTGCCATCAGTGAGTTAGACAGGGGGACGCAATTCGATGAGCAGTTCTTC. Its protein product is CAISELDRGTQFDEQFF.

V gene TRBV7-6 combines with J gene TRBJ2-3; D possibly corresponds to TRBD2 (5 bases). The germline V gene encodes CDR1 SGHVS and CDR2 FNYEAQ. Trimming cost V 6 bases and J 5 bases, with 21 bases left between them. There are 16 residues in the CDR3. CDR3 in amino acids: CASRHRPLATQDTQYF. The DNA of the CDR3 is TGTGCCAGCAGGCACAGACCCCTAGCAACCCAAGATACGCAGTATTTT.

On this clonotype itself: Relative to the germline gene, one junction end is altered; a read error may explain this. CDR3 coding DNA: TGTGCCAGCGGCTTCTCGGACGAGGGGGTCTCCTACGAGCAGTACTTC. Translating it yields CASGFSDEGVSYEQYF. The V and J genes are TRBV7-9 and TRBJ2-7; D is possibly TRBD1 (6 bases). CDR1 and CDR2 from the germline V gene are SEHNR and FQNEAQ (reference sequence). The CDR3 is 16 amino acids.

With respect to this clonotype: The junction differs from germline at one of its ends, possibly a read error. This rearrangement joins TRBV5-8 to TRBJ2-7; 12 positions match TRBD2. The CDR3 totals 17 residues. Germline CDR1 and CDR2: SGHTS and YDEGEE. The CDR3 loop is CANSLMSLAGGPYEQYF. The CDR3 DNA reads TGTGCCAACAGCTTGATGAGCCTAGCGGGGGGGCCCTACGAGCAGTACTTC.

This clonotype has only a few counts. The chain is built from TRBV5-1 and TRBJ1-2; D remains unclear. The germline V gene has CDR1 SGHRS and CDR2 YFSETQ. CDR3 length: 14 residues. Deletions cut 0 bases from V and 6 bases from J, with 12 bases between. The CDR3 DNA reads TGCGCCAGCAGCTTGGATGATCAGAAGAATGGCTACACCTTC. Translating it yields CASSLDDQKNGYTF.

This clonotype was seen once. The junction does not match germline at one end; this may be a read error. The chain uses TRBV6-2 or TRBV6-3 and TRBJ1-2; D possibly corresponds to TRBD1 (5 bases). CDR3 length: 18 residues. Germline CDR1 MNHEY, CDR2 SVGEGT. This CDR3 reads CASSYWGWQVLRDYDYTF. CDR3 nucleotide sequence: TGTGCCAGCAGTTACTGGGGATGGCAAGTTCTGAGGGACTATGACTACACCTTC.

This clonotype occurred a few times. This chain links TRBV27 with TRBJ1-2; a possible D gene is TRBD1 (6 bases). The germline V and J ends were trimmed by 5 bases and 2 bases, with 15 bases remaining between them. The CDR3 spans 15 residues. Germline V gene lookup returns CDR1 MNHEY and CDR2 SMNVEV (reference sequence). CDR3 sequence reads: CASSPAGGGNYGYTF. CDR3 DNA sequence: TGTGCCAGCAGTCCCGCCGGAGGGGGAAACTATGGCTACACCTTC.

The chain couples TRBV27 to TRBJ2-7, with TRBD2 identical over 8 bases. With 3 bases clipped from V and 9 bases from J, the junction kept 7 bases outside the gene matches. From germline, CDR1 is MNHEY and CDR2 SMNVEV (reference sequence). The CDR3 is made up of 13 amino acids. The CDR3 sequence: CASSFSGLEGQYF. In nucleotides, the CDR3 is TGTGCCAGCAGTTTCTCGGGACTAGAAGGGCAGTACTTC.

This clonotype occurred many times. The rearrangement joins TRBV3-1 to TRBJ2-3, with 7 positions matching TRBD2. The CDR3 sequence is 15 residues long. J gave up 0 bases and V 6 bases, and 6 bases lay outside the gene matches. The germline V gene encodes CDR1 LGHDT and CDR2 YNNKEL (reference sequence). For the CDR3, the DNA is TGTGCCAGCAGGCCATCGCGGGGGAGCACAGATACGCAGTATTTT. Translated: CASRPSRGSTDTQYF.

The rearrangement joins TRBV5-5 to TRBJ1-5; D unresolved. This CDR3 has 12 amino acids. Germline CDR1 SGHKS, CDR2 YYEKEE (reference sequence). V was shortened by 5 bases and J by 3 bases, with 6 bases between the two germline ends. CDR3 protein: CASSHDNQPQHF. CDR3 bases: TGTGCCAGCAGTCACGACAATCAGCCCCAGCATTTT.

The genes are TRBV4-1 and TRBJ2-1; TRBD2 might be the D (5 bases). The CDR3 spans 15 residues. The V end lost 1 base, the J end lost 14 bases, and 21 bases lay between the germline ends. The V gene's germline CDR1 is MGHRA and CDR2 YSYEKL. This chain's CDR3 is CASSQGPLNTYGKFF. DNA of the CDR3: TGCGCCAGCAGCCAAGGTCCCTTGAACACCTACGGGAAGTTCTTC.

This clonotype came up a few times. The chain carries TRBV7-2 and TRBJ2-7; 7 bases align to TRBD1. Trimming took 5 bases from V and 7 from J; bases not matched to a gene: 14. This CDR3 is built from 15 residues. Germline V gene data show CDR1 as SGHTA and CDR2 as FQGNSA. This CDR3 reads CASSTAGTEYNEQYF. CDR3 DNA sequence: TGTGCCAGCAGCACCGCCGGGACAGAGTACAATGAGCAGTACTTC.